A single sample gave rise to the 21 T cell receptor beta chains below, sequenced in a study of naive and memory T cell subsets. Both TRBC1 and TRBC2 were covered by a beta constant-region primer of two equimolar oligonucleotides. Nested alpha and beta constant-region primers with the SP2 primer drove four PCR rounds on ligated cDNA. TCRdb re-derived calls from the UMI-ligation and nested PCR reads in MiXCR, one entry per CDR3 protein. The sample records about 150,000 distinct CDR3 sequences, 22% being singletons. Overall study results and limits: Naive repertoires, especially CD8, held a few larger clonotypes, possibly memory cells re-expressing CD45RA.

These TCRs' antigens remain unknown. Sequenced: naive CD4+ T cells from blood. All receptors derive from a human donor in good health.

This clonotype has a handful of counts. The gene calls are TRBV10-3 and TRBJ2-1; TRBD2 matches 12 bases. Germline lookup yields CDR1 ENHRY and CDR2 SYGVKD. The V gene end was trimmed by 7 bases and the J gene end by 7 bases; junction bases not matched to a gene: 5. The CDR3 is 14 residues long. The CDR3 coding sequence is TGTGCCATCATGAGGACTAGCGGGGTGAATGAGCAGTTCTTC. It is translated as CAIMRTSGVNEQFF.

This clonotype turned up a few times. This chain uses TRBV14 with TRBJ1-2; TRBD1 matches at 8 bases. This CDR3 contains 17 residues. Trimming removed 0 bases from V and 5 bases from J; junction bases left unmatched: 11. Per the germline V gene, CDR1 is SGHDN and CDR2 is FVKESK. The CDR3 is CASSQDGWTGRAYGYTF. As DNA, the CDR3 is TGTGCCAGCAGCCAAGATGGTTGGACAGGGCGAGCTTATGGCTACACCTTC.

The chain links TRBV29-1 to TRBJ2-3; weak D call: TRBD2 (5 bases). In germline, CDR1 is SQVTM, CDR2 ANQGSEA. V was cut by 7 bases and J by 4 bases, with 12 bases left in between. This CDR3 has 12 amino acids. The CDR3 DNA follows: TGCAGCGCTCGGGGTCGGGCAGATACGCAGTATTTT. The encoded protein is CSARGRADTQYF.

This clonotype was observed a few times. The rearrangement links TRBV7-9 to TRBJ2-1; TRBD2 matches at 8 bases. The germline V gene has CDR1 SEHNR and CDR2 FQNEAQ (reference sequence). V gave up 11 bases and J gave up 3 bases; unmatched junction bases: 3. The CDR3 runs to 12 residues. The CDR3 reads CAGGRNYNEQFF. In nucleotides, the CDR3 is TGTGCCGGCGGGAGGAACTACAATGAGCAGTTCTTC. Full variable domain (missing parts from reference TRBV7-9 and TRBJ2-1): DTGVSQNPRHKITKRGQNVTFRCDPISEHNRLYWYRQTLGQGPEFLTYFQNEAQLEKSRLLSDRFSAERPKGSFSTLEIQRTEQGDSAMYLCAGGRNYNEQFFGPGTRLTVL.

The table lists this clonotype with a few counts. The chain has TRBV11-2 and TRBJ1-5, with D perhaps matching TRBD1 (5 bases). The germline gives CDR1 SGHAT, CDR2 FQNNGV. The CDR3 loop spans 14 amino acids. The V end lost 2 bases, the J end lost 10 bases, and 15 bases lay between the germline ends. The CDR3 loop is CASSLSQGNSPQHF. CDR3 DNA sequence: TGTGCCAGCAGCTTAAGCCAGGGTAATTCCCCCCAGCATTTT.

This clonotype was picked up a small number of times. J is TRBJ2-7 and V is TRBV3-1, with D perhaps matching TRBD1 (6 bases). The ends were cut back, 4 bases at V and 6 bases at J, with 10 bases in the middle. CDR1 and CDR2 (germline): LGHDT, YNNKEL (reference sequence). The CDR3 is 12 residues long. CDR3 sequence: CASSPTGGEQYF. The CDR3 DNA sequence: TGTGCCAGCAGCCCGACAGGAGGCGAGCAGTACTTC.

This clonotype has at least ten counts. The J gene is TRBJ1-5, the V gene TRBV5-8, with D unresolved. Per the germline V gene, CDR1 is SGHTS and CDR2 is YDEGEE. V was shortened by 2 bases and J by 4 bases, with 13 bases between the two germline ends. The CDR3 contains 15 residues. This CDR3 is CASSLSGFNNQPQHF. The DNA for the CDR3 is TGTGCCAGCAGCTTATCTGGGTTTAATAATCAGCCCCAGCATTTT.

The CDR3 nucleotides read TGTGCCAGCGGGTCGGGGCGCCGGCTTAACGAGCAGTACTTC. Its protein product is CASGSGRRLNEQYF. The J gene is TRBJ2-7, the V gene TRBV27, with D perhaps TRBD1 or TRBD2 (5 bases each). The CDR3 extends over 14 amino acids. Trimming cost V 8 bases and J 5 bases, with 19 bases left between them. Germline CDR1 and CDR2: MNHEY and SMNVEV (reference sequence).

The CDR3 DNA reads TGCGCCAGCAGCTTGGACGGGCCGAGCTCCTACAATGAGCAGTTCTTC. Translated, it gives CASSLDGPSSYNEQFF. The gene calls are TRBV5-1 and TRBJ2-1; no clear D gene. Germline values: CDR1 SGHRS, CDR2 YFSETQ. This CDR3 has 16 residues. The V end lost 0 bases, the J end lost 0 bases, and 10 bases lay between the germline ends.

V usage is TRBV18 and J usage is TRBJ1-6, with D perhaps matching TRBD1 (6 bases). Germline assignment: CDR1 KGHSH and CDR2 LQKENI. V was pared by 2 bases and J by 7 bases, with 18 bases between. CDR3 length: 17 amino acids. CDR3 protein: CASSPLQGSSVNSPLHF. The CDR3 DNA sequence: TGTGCCAGCTCACCATTACAGGGATCCTCGGTGAATTCACCCCTCCACTTT.

The sample holds a few counts of this clonotype. The gene calls are TRBV7-2 and TRBJ1-4; TRBD1 agrees at 7 bases. Germline V gene lookup returns CDR1 SGHTA and CDR2 FQGNSA. J lost 8 bases, V lost 3 bases, and 6 bases had no gene match. The CDR3 sequence is 14 residues long. The CDR3 here is CASSLTGQGEKLFF. The CDR3 DNA reads as TGTGCCAGCAGCTTGACAGGGCAGGGGGAAAAACTGTTTTTT. The full variable domain, its missing parts supplied by reference TRBV7-2 and TRBJ1-4, is GAGVSQSPSNKVTEKGKDVELRCDPISGHTALYWYRQSLGQGLEFLIYFQGNSAPDKSGLPSDRFSAERTGGSVSTLTIQRTQQEDSAVYLCASSLTGQGEKLFFGSGTQLSVL.

The sample holds one count of this clonotype. The genes are TRBV6-6 and TRBJ2-2, with 8 bases matching TRBD2. The CDR3 loop spans 11 amino acids. The germline gives CDR1 MNHNY, CDR2 SVGAGI (reference sequence). J was trimmed by 8 bases and V by 11 bases; bases with no gene match: 4. CDR3: CASGGAGELFF. CDR3 nucleotides: TGTGCCTCCGGGGGGGCGGGGGAGCTGTTTTTT.

The CDR3 here is CASSSGGGLGEKLFF. For the CDR3, the DNA is TGTGCCAGCAGCTCAGGAGGGGGGCTCGGTGAAAAACTGTTTTTT. The V and J genes are TRBV7-2 and TRBJ1-4, with D tentatively TRBD1 (6 bases). V lost 4 bases and J lost 7, with 16 bases in between. CDR1 and CDR2 (germline): SGHTA, FQGNSA. This CDR3 contains 15 residues.

This clonotype was recorded a few times. The chain has TRBV7-8 and TRBJ1-5; D is perhaps TRBD1 (6 bases). The CDR3 runs 14 residues. Deletions cut 5 bases from V and 7 bases from J, with 15 bases between. Per germline, CDR1 SGHVS and CDR2 FQNEAQ. The CDR3 bases are TGTGCCAGCAGCCCATCGACAGGTGAACAGCCCCAGCATTTT. Amino acid sequence: CASSPSTGEQPQHF.

This clonotype has a handful of counts. V usage is TRBV7-9 and J usage is TRBJ2-3; the D gene could be TRBD1 or TRBD2 (5 bases each). The CDR3 spans 15 residues. CDR1 is SEHNR, CDR2 FQNEAQ, per germline (reference sequence). The V end lost 6 bases, the J end lost 7 bases, and 20 bases lay between the germline ends. This CDR3 is CASSPPGTARNTQYF. The CDR3 DNA is TGTGCCAGCAGTCCTCCTGGGACCGCCCGAAATACGCAGTATTTT. Complete variable domain (other parts from reference TRBV7-9 and TRBJ2-3): DTGVSQNPRHKITKRGQNVTFRCDPISEHNRLYWYRQTLGQGPEFLTYFQNEAQLEKSRLLSDRFSAERPKGSFSTLEIQRTEQGDSAMYLCASSPPGTARNTQYFGPGTRLTVL.

This clonotype turned up a few times. The chain employs TRBV6-5 and TRBJ1-4; D not certain. This CDR3 region has 16 residues. Germline V lookup: CDR1 MNHEY, CDR2 SVGAGI. The V end lost 5 bases, the J end lost 0 bases, and 13 bases lay between the germline ends. Here the CDR3 DNA reads TGTGCCAGCAGTCTTAGTCTTGCTGCAACTAATGAAAAACTGTTTTTT. Translated: CASSLSLAATNEKLFF.

The gene calls are TRBV20-1 and TRBJ2-5; TRBD2 matches at 10 bases. CDR1 and CDR2 (germline): DFQATT, SNEGSKA (reference sequence). The V segment lost 5 bases and the J segment 3 bases; nucleotides outside the gene matches: 9. The CDR3 covers 15 residues. The CDR3 sequence: CSAAPLAGVKETQYF. DNA for the CDR3: TGCAGTGCTGCCCCCCTAGCGGGAGTTAAAGAGACCCAGTACTTC.

In its sample, this clonotype was seen a few times. The V and J genes are TRBV6-2 or TRBV6-3 and TRBJ1-5, with D unresolved. The CDR3 totals 15 residues. With 6 bases removed from V and 1 base from J, the gap between germline ends came to 13 bases. Germline V gives CDR1 MNHEY, CDR2 SVGEGT. The CDR3 spells CASSHPFSSNQPQHF. The CDR3, as DNA: TGTGCCAGCAGCCACCCGTTTAGCAGCAATCAGCCCCAGCATTTT.

This clonotype was seen only a few times. The rearrangement uses TRBV2 and TRBJ2-1; D might be TRBD2 (5 bases). The V gene's germline CDR1 is SNHLY and CDR2 FYNNEI. The V and J ends lost 1 base and 14 bases respectively, with 15 bases between them. This CDR3 region has 13 residues. The CDR3 coding sequence is TGTGCCAGCAGTGAAGAGGTAGCCCGGAGGAAGTTCTTC. Its protein is CASSEEVARRKFF. Variable domain in full (rest from reference TRBV2 and TRBJ2-1): EPEVTQTPSHQVTQMGQEVILRCVPISNHLYFYWYRQILGQKVEFLVSFYNNEISEKSEIFDDQFSVERPDGSNFTLKIRSTKLEDSAMYFCASSEEVARRKFFGPGTRLTVL.

The chain couples TRBV10-2 to TRBJ1-1, with D maybe TRBD1 (6 bases). Trimming removed 9 bases at V and 0 bases at J, with 23 bases between. CDR3 length equals 17 residues. Germline lookup yields CDR1 WSHSY and CDR2 SAAADI. DNA for the CDR3: TGCGCCAGTAGGGGACAAGCTCCTGGCATCATGAACACTGAAGCTTTCTTT. Amino acid sequence: CASRGQAPGIMNTEAFF.

The sample holds one count of this clonotype. The rearrangement links TRBV3-1 to TRBJ2-7; D not certain. Germline assignment: CDR1 LGHDT and CDR2 YNNKEL (reference sequence). The ends were cut back, 0 bases at V and 3 bases at J, with 6 bases in the middle. The length of the CDR3 is 13 residues. In DNA, the CDR3 is TGTGCCAGCAGCCAAGATTTCCTCTACGAGCAGTACTTC. Its protein is CASSQDFLYEQYF.